The source of this T cell receptor beta chain is a study of blood T cells in healthy people across ages. Findings of the study overall: CMV status of donors was not determined, possibly confounding expanded clonotype changes. TCR beta diversity per million T cells fell roughly linearly with age.

With regard to this clonotype: Its antigen remains unknown.

Using a J-beta primer mix together with a sample-barcoded 5' primer, a second PCR was run for roughly 6 to 12 cycles. TCRdb reprocessed the 5' RACE reads with MiXCR, giving one entry per CDR3 protein. The sample records approximately 850,000 distinct CDR3 sequences, more than 45% being singletons. V was shortened by 5 bases and J by 9 bases, with 20 bases between the two germline ends. Germline assignment: CDR1 SGHAT and CDR2 FQDESV (reference sequence). The CDR3 is made up of 15 amino acids. This rearrangement joins TRBV11-1 to TRBJ2-4, with D possibly being TRBD1 (6 bases). The specimen sequenced was blood. The receptor was derived from a man aged 25 to 45 in good health. CDR3 residues: CASSQPGHLPGIQYF. As DNA, the CDR3 is TGTGCCAGCAGCCAACCGGGACACCTCCCCGGCATTCAGTACTTC.